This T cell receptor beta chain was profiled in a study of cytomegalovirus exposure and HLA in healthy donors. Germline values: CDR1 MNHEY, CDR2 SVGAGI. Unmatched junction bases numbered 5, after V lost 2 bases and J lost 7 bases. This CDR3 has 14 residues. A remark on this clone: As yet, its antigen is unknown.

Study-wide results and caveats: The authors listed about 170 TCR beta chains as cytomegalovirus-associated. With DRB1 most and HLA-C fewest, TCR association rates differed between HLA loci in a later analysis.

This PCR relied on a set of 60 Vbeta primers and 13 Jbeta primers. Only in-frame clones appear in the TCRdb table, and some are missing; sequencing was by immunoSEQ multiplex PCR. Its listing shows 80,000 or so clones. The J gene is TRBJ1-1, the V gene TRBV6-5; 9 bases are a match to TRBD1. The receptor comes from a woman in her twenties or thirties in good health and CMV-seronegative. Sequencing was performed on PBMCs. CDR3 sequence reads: CASSYGTGSFEAFF. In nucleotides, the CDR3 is TGTGCCAGCAGTTACGGGACAGGGAGCTTTGAAGCTTTCTTT.